This TCR beta chain is from a study of blood T cell repertoires in COVID-19. Turning to the study itself: Some COVID-19 samples were acute and others convalescent; all came from the United States, Italy and Spain. The cDNA or gDNA used as material had been derived from T cells, B-cell-depleted T cells, or PBMCs.

Measured with immunoSEQ multiplex PCR; TCRdb has only the in-frame clones, and not every one. Among about 120,000 clones listed, more than 75% were seen once. The table lists this clone with a count of one. CDR1 is SGHRS, CDR2 YFSETQ, per germline. This CDR3 comprises 15 residues. V lost 4 bases and J lost 7, with 18 bases in between. The sequencing input was peripheral blood. The clonotype originates from a woman in her 70s with acute or convalescent COVID-19. The chain uses TRBV5-1 and TRBJ2-1, with D perhaps TRBD2 (6 bases). The CDR3 loop reads CASSPSGGEVNEQFF. In DNA form, the CDR3 reads TGCGCCAGCAGCCCCTCCGGGGGTGAGGTGAATGAGCAGTTCTTC.